A selection of T cell receptor beta chains follows, all from one sample in a study of PD-1 blockade in mismatch repair-deficient tumors. TCRdb's copy holds only in-frame clones and misses some; the assay was immunoSEQ multiplex PCR. The top ten clones hold approximately 6.7% of a sample with some 97,000 clones, roughly four fifths of them seen once. Sequencing used peripheral blood, obtained approximately 8 months after starting pembrolizumab. The receptors shown here come from an adult with mismatch repair-deficient cancer. Each CDR3 is given with its conserved first and last residue. A D gene is named only where the DNA matches it firmly. Only some rows state a clone size, as once, few, many or a class for expanded clones.

abundance,d_gene,j_gene,v_gene,CDR3nt,CDR3aa
.,TRBD2,TRBJ2-2,TRBV2,TGTGCCAGCAGGGTGACTAGCGGGGACACCGGGGAGCTGTTTTTT,CASRVTSGDTGELFF
few,.,TRBJ2-5,TRBV30,TGTGCCTGGAGTAAGGCAGCGGTAGAGACCCAGTACTTC,CAWSKAAVETQYF
.,TRBD1,TRBJ2-7,TRBV7-3,TGTGCCAGCAGCTCCAAATCCCATAAGACAGGGGCAGGCCACGAGCAGTACTTC,CASSSKSHKTGAGHEQYF
.,.,TRBJ2-7,TRBV7-2,TGTGCCAGCAGCTTAAGCGGAACAGGTTGGTACGAGCAGTACTTC,CASSLSGTGWYEQYF
few,.,TRBJ2-1,TRBV27,TGTGCCAGCACCTCTCGGGACATCGCTGAGCAGTTCTTC,CASTSRDIAEQFF
.,TRBD2,TRBJ2-5,TRBV7-2,TGTGCCAGCAGCTTGACTAGCGGGAAAGAGACCCAGTACTTC,CASSLTSGKETQYF
.,.,TRBJ1-1,TRBV4-3,TGCGCCAGCAGCCAAGTAGTAGAGAACACTGAAGCTTTCTTT,CASSQVVENTEAFF
.,TRBD2,TRBJ2-1,TRBV9,TGTGCCAGCAGCGCGGGGGTCAGCGGGAGCCCCCCCCGGTTCTTC,CASSAGVSGSPPRFF
.,.,TRBJ2-7,TRBV7-3,TGTGCCAGCAGCTTTGGGGGAGGTGGCTCCTACGAGCAGTACTTC,CASSFGGGGSYEQYF
.,TRBD1,TRBJ1-2,TRBV19,TGTGCCAGTAGAATGGGGGGACAGGGCTTCGGAGGCTACACCTTC,CASRMGGQGFGGYTF
once,.,TRBJ2-5,TRBV14,TGTGCCAGCAGCCCAAGGGTTGGAGAGACCCAGTACTTC,CASSPRVGETQYF
.,.,TRBJ2-3,TRBV5-1,TGCGCCAGCAGCTCCCTAGCAGATACGCAGTATTTT,CASSSLADTQYF
few,TRBD2,TRBJ2-7,TRBV2,TGTGCCAGCAGTCAGGCTAGCGGGAGGGTAGAGCAGTACTTC,CASSQASGRVEQYF
.,.,TRBJ1-1,TRBV5-8,TGTGCCACCGCCGTCGGGGGTGGAATCTCTGAAGCTTTCTTT,CATAVGGGISEAFF
once,TRBD2,TRBJ2-1,TRBV7-2,TGTGCCAGCAGCCCGACTAGCGGGAGAGCCGTTGAGCAGTTCTTC,CASSPTSGRAVEQFF
few,TRBD2,TRBJ2-7,TRBV19,TGTGCCAGTAGTATAGGGGGACTAGCGTACGAGCAGTACTTC,CASSIGGLAYEQYF
.,.,TRBJ1-4,TRBV5-6,TGTGCCAGCAGCGGGACCCGGGCCGAAAAACTGTTTTTT,CASSGTRAEKLFF
.,.,TRBJ1-3,TRBV6-5,TGTGCCAGCAGTTACTCGCGTCAGGGAGGAAACACCATATATTTT,CASSYSRQGGNTIYF
.,.,TRBJ2-7,TRBV11-3,TGTGCCAGCAGCTCGCCTCAGGGGCCCCACTACGAGCAGTACTTC,CASSSPQGPHYEQYF
.,.,TRBJ2-1,TRBV2,TGTGCCAGCAGTGAAGTTTCCTACAATGAGCAGTTCTTC,CASSEVSYNEQFF
.,.,TRBJ2-7,TRBV6-6,TGTGCCAGCAGTGAGGACAGAGACGGTAGCGAGCAGTACTTC,CASSEDRDGSEQYF
.,.,TRBJ2-6,TRBV5-4,TGTGCCAGCAGCTTGGGGTCCCGGGGCTCTGGGGCCAACGTCCTGACTTTC,CASSLGSRGSGANVLTF
.,TRBD2,TRBJ2-5,TRBV2,TGTGCCAGCAGTGCTGCGGGACTAGCGGACAACCAAGAGACCCAGTACTTC,CASSAAGLADNQETQYF
.,.,TRBJ1-4,TRBV19,TGTGCCAGTAGTAGACAGGCAACTAATGAAAAACTGTTTTTT,CASSRQATNEKLFF
.,.,TRBJ1-2,TRBV19,TGTGCCAGTAGTATCTCTCCCGGACACCCCTATGGCTACACCTTC,CASSISPGHPYGYTF
.,.,TRBJ1-5,TRBV2,TGTGCCAGCACCGCTACAGGGCTCTCCGGTCAGCCCCAGCATTTT,CASTATGLSGQPQHF
.,.,TRBJ2-3,TRBV11-3,TGTGCCAGCAGCCGCACCGCGGGTTCCGATACGCAGTATTTT,CASSRTAGSDTQYF
once,TRBD1,TRBJ2-7,TRBV11-3,TGTGCCAGCAGCTTCGAGGACAGGGGGGAGTACGAGCAGTACTTC,CASSFEDRGEYEQYF
.,.,TRBJ1-1,TRBV6-5,TGTGCCAGCAGTTACTCGTACGGTTATGAAGCTTTCTTT,CASSYSYGYEAFF
.,TRBD2,TRBJ2-3,TRBV9,TGTGCCAGCAGCGTAGTGTCTAGCGGGAGTGCTGATACGCAGTATTTT,CASSVVSSGSADTQYF
.,TRBD2,TRBJ2-2,TRBV25-1,TGTGCCAGCAGTGAAGGGGGACTAGCGGCATGGACCGGGGAGCTGTTTTTT,CASSEGGLAAWTGELFF
few,.,TRBJ2-1,TRBV6-6,TGTGCCAGCAGCTTGACAAGGTACAATGAGCAGTTCTTC,CASSLTRYNEQFF
once,.,TRBJ2-1,TRBV15,TGTGCCACCGCGTTGAAGACAAACAACAATGAGCAGTTCTTC,CATALKTNNNEQFF
.,.,TRBJ2-2,TRBV5-1,TGCGCCAGCAGCTTGGAAGCTACCCGCACCGGGGAGCTGTTTTTT,CASSLEATRTGELFF
.,.,TRBJ1-1,TRBV19,TGTGCCGCTTCGGTCGGTGGGGACACTGAAGCTTTCTTT,CAASVGGDTEAFF
.,TRBD1,TRBJ2-4,TRBV6-5,TGTGCCAGCAGCACTAGACAGGGCGGCAAAAACATTCAGTACTTC,CASSTRQGGKNIQYF
.,TRBD1,TRBJ1-5,TRBV28,TGTGCCAGCAGAGACAGGGGGCATGGGCCCCAGCATTTT,CASRDRGHGPQHF
few,.,TRBJ2-7,TRBV27,TGTGCCAGCAGTCTGGGGGCGAACGAGCAGTACTTC,CASSLGANEQYF
.,TRBD1,TRBJ1-4,TRBV28,TGTGCCAGCAGTCCGGGGACAGGGCGAGAAAAACTGTTTTTT,CASSPGTGREKLFF
.,TRBD2,TRBJ2-7,TRBV6-4,TGTGCCAGCAGGGGGACTAGCGGGAGGACGGAGCAGTACTTC,CASRGTSGRTEQYF
.,TRBD1,TRBJ1-4,TRBV30,TGTGCTGCCGGGACAGGGTCTGGTCTTGGGGAAAAACTGTTTTTT,CAAGTGSGLGEKLFF
.,.,TRBJ1-1,TRBV5-1,TGCGCCAGCAGCTTGAACGGAATTGGCACTGAAGCTTTCTTT,CASSLNGIGTEAFF
.,TRBD2,TRBJ2-1,TRBV11-2,TGTGCCAGCAAATTAGCGGGGGATCACAATGAGCAGTTCTTC,CASKLAGDHNEQFF
.,.,TRBJ1-5,TRBV19,TGTGCCAGTATCGAGCGACGGAGTAGCAATCAGCCCCAGCATTTT,CASIERRSSNQPQHF
.,.,TRBJ1-1,TRBV7-3,TGTGCCAGCAGCCGCCAGGGCGGGAACACTGAAGCTTTCTTT,CASSRQGGNTEAFF
.,TRBD1,TRBJ2-7,TRBV27,TGTGCCAGCAGTTTATCGTGGACAGGGGCCTACGAGCAGTACTTC,CASSLSWTGAYEQYF